The clone carrying this T cell receptor (beta chain) was recorded many times. As yet, its antigen is unknown. This specimen belongs to a study of CD8+CD57+ T cells in acquired aplastic anemia. Whole-study results and caveats: Researchers report that around 31 CD8+ CDR3 sequences appeared in both patients and controls.

The study profiled TCR beta VDJ and CDR3 using genomic DNA as template. TCRdb re-called the reads through MiXCR, storing one row per CDR3 protein. The sample contains about 190,000 distinct CDR3 sequences, approximately 49% of which appear only once. Trimming left V 3 bases short and J 1 base short, with 12 bases between. The CDR3 sequence is 15 residues long. Germline V gene data show CDR1 as SGHTA and CDR2 as FQGNSA. Sequencing was done on a sample of sorted CD4+, CD8+, or CD8+CD57+ T cells (not recorded which) from PBMCs. The chain carries TRBV7-2 and TRBJ2-5; unclear D gene. The sequence came from a human donor in good health, serving as a control. The CDR3 DNA is TGTGCCAGCAGCTTCCGTAGGGATTTCCAAGAGACCCAGTACTTC. Translated, it gives CASSFRRDFQETQYF.